This T cell receptor (beta chain) was retrieved from a study of blood T cell repertoires in COVID-19. Study details: The study drew acute and convalescent COVID-19 samples from the United States, Italy and Spain. T cells, B-cell-depleted T cells, or PBMCs provided the cDNA or gDNA that served as material.

Within 2 weeks of study entry, exposed participants had contacted a PCR-confirmed or clinician-diagnosed COVID-19 case. In the study's own analysis: Scientists estimated how many nucleated cells there were by amplifying reference gene primers. Sequenced by immunoSEQ multiplex PCR; TCRdb stores in-frame clones only, minus some. The D gene and trimming were derived from the DNA, and the V and J assignments and clone size from that table. The sample contains around 220,000 clones, around 91% of which appear only once. The V and J ends lost 0 bases and 7 bases respectively, with 11 bases between them. This CDR3 has 14 amino acids. Germline-derived CDR1 and CDR2 are SGHRS and YFSETQ.

This clonotype was obtained from a man between 25 and 39 years old who had been exposed to COVID-19. Sequencing was carried out using PBMCs or T cells enriched from blood (not recorded which). The gene calls are TRBV5-1 and TRBJ2-1; D is unresolved. CDR3 loop: CASSLVPETNEQFF. CDR3 coding DNA: TGCGCCAGCAGCTTGGTTCCAGAAACGAATGAGCAGTTCTTC.